This TCR beta chain came from a study of control samples from healthy donors and cancer patients. Some clones are missing from TCRdb's copy, which holds only in-frame ones; the method was immunoSEQ multiplex PCR. The sample includes hundreds of thousands of clones, about nine tenths seen only once; the top ten take around 6.4%. In germline, CDR1 is KGHDR, CDR2 SFDVKD. V dropped 5 bases and J dropped 10; count of bases not matched to a gene: 13. The CDR3 contains 17 residues. This receptor was identified in a man aged 35 to 55 with head and neck cancer. Sequenced sample: PBMCs. The V gene is TRBV24-1, the J gene TRBJ2-1; 13 bases fit TRBD2. The CDR3, as DNA: TGTGCCACCAGTGGCGACCTGGGACTAGCGGGGTATTGGGAGCAGTTCTTC. Its translation: CATSGDLGLAGYWEQFF.